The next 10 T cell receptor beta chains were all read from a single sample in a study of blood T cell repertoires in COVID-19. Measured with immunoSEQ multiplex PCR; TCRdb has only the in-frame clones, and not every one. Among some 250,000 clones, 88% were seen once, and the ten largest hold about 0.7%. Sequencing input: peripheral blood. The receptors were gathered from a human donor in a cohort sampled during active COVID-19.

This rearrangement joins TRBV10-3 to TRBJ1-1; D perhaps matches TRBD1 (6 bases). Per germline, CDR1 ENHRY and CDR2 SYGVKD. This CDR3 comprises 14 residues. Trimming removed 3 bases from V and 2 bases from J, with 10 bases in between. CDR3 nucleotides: TGTGCCATCAGTGATGGGGGCTTTAACACTGAAGCTTTCTTT. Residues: CAISDGGFNTEAFF.

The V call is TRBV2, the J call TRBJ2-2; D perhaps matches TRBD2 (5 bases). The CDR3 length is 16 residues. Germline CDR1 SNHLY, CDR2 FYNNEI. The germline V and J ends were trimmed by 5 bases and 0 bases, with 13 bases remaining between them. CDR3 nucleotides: TGTGCCAGCAGTCGTCTAGCCCCCGCGAACACCGGGGAGCTGTTTTTT. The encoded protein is CASSRLAPANTGELFF.

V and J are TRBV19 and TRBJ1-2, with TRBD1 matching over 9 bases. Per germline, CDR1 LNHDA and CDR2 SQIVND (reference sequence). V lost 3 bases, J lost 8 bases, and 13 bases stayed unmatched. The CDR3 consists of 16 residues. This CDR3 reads CASSMAPGQGPKGYTF. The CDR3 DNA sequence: TGTGCCAGTAGTATGGCCCCCGGACAGGGGCCCAAGGGCTACACCTTC.

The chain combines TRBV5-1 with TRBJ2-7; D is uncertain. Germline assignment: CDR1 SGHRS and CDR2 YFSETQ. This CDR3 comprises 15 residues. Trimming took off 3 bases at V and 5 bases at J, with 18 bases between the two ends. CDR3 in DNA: TGCGCCAGCAGCTCCGGTTTGGGCTTCGGCGACGAGCAGTACTTC. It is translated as CASSSGLGFGDEQYF. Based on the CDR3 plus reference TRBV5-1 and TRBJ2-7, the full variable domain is KAGVTQTPRYLIKTRGQQVTLSCSPISGHRSVSWYQQTPGQGLQFLFEYFSETQRNKGNFPGRFSGRQFSNSRSEMNVSTLELGDSALYLCASSSGLGFGDEQYFGPGTRLTVT.

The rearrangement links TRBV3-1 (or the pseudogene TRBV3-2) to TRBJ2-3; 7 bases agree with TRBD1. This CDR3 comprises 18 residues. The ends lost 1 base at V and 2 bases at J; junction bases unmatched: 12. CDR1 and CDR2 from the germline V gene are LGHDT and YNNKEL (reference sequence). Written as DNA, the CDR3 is TGTGCCAGCAGCCAAGTGGAAGACAGGGCTTACCACACAGATACGCAGTATTTT. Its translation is CASSQVEDRAYHTDTQYF.

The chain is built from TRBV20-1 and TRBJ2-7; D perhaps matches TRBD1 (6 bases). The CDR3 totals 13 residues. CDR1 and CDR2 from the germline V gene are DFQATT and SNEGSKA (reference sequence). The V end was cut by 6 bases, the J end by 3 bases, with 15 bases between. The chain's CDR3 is CSASQGLGYEQYF. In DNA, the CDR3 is TGCAGTGCGAGTCAGGGGCTGGGCTACGAGCAGTACTTC.

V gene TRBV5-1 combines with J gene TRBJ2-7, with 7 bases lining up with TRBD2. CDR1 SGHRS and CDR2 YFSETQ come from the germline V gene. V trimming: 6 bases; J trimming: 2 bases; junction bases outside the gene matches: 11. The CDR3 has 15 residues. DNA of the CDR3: TGCGCCAGCACTATGGGTACTAGCGCGACCTACGAGCAGTACTTC. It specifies CASTMGTSATYEQYF. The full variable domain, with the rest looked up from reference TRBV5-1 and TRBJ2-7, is KAGVTQTPRYLIKTRGQQVTLSCSPISGHRSVSWYQQTPGQGLQFLFEYFSETQRNKGNFPGRFSGRQFSNSRSEMNVSTLELGDSALYLCASTMGTSATYEQYFGPGTRLTVT.

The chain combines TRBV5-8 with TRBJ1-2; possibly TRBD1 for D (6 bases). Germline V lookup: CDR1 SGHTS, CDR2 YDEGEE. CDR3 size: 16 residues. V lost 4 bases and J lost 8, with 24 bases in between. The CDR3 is CASSPTGIGSYGGYTF. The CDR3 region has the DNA TGTGCCAGCAGCCCTACAGGGATAGGGAGTTATGGAGGCTACACCTTC.

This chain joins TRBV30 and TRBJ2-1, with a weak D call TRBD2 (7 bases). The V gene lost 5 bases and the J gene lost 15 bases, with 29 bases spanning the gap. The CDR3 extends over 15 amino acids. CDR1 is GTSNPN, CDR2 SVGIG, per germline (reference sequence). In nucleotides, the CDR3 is TGTGCCTGGTCCCCAGCGGGGACAAGGGCCCCCCCACCGTTCTTC. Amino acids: CAWSPAGTRAPPPFF.

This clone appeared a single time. The CDR3 here is CASSIHTSGNTIYF. CDR3 sequence (DNA): TGTGCCAGTAGTATCCACACATCGGGAAACACCATATATTTT. V usage is TRBV19 and J usage is TRBJ1-3; D ambiguous. CDR1 and CDR2 from the germline V gene are LNHDA and SQIVND (reference sequence). The V and J ends lost 3 bases and 4 bases respectively, with 10 bases between them. The CDR3 is made up of 14 amino acids. The variable domain in full, completed from reference TRBV19 and TRBJ1-3, reads DGGITQSPKYLFRKEGQNVTLSCEQNLNHDAMYWYRQDPGQGLRLIYYSQIVNDFQKGDIAEGYSVSREKKESFPLTVTSAQKNPTAFYLCASSIHTSGNTIYFGEGSWLTVV.